The next 4 T cell receptor beta chains were all read from a single sample in a study of blood T cell repertoires in COVID-19. The table came from immunoSEQ multiplex PCR; TCRdb's copy has only in-frame clones and leaves some out. In the table there are hundreds of thousands of clones, approximately 88% of which are singletons. Input material: PBMCs or T cells enriched from blood (not recorded which). The receptors stem from a woman aged 18-30 years who had recovered from COVID-19.

This chain uses TRBV4-3 with TRBJ1-2, with TRBD1 as a possible D gene (6 bases). The germline V gene encodes CDR1 LGHNA and CDR2 YSLEER. The CDR3 extends over 14 amino acids. Deletions cut 0 bases from V and 4 bases from J, with 9 bases between. This CDR3 reads CASSQDRGFYGYTF. In DNA form, the CDR3 reads TGCGCCAGCAGCCAAGATAGGGGGTTCTATGGCTACACCTTC.

J is TRBJ2-4 and V is TRBV7-9; D not certain. Germline assignment: CDR1 SEHNR and CDR2 FQNEAQ (reference sequence). The CDR3 is 12 amino acids. V was pared by 1 base and J by 6 bases, with 4 bases between. The CDR3 sequence is CASSLGINIQYF. The DNA for the CDR3 is TGTGCCAGCAGCTTAGGTATAAACATTCAGTACTTC.

The V call is TRBV7-8, the J call TRBJ2-7; 11 bases align to TRBD1. There are 16 residues in the CDR3. In germline, CDR1 is SGHVS, CDR2 FQNEAQ. J was trimmed by 0 bases and V by 5 bases; bases with no gene match: 6. The CDR3 nucleotides read TGTGCCAGCAGCCGAGTTGGGACAGGGGGCTCCTACGAGCAGTACTTC. It specifies CASSRVGTGGSYEQYF. The entire variable domain, with the rest obtained from reference TRBV7-8 and TRBJ2-7, is as follows: GAGVSQSPRYKVAKRGQDVALRCDPISGHVSLFWYQQALGQGPEFLTYFQNEAQLDKSGLPSDRFFAERPEGSVSTLKIQRTQQEDSAVYLCASSRVGTGGSYEQYFGPGTRLTVT.

The chain carries TRBV28 and TRBJ1-2; tentative D call: TRBD1 (5 bases). The V end lost 2 bases, the J end lost 7 bases, and 11 bases lay between the germline ends. CDR1 and CDR2 from the germline V gene are MDHEN and SYDVKM. The CDR3 loop spans 13 amino acids. CDR3 loop: CASSLARGSGYTF. DNA of the CDR3: TGTGCCAGCAGTTTAGCTAGGGGTTCTGGCTACACCTTC.